These T cell receptor beta chains were read from a single sample in a study of radiotherapy plus CTLA-4 blockade in lung cancer. Clones were sequenced by immunoSEQ multiplex PCR, and TCRdb holds only the in-frame ones, with some missing. Here the sample spans about 62,000 clones, 70% to 80% being singletons. The source material was peripheral blood, sampled from a patient treated with radiotherapy plus ipilimumab. These receptors came from a human donor with non-small cell lung cancer who had a complete response to radiotherapy plus ipilimumab. CDR3s include the opening cysteine and the closing phenylalanine or tryptophan. D genes are given only for firm matches. Part of the rows lack a size; the others show once, few, many or a class for expanded clones.

CASSSTGGANTEAFF | TGTGCCAGCAGCTCCACTGGCGGGGCGAACACTGAAGCTTTCTTT | TRBJ1-1 | TRBV7-2 | . | .
CASSQAGSNTEAFF | TGCGCCAGCAGCCAAGCGGGGTCGAACACTGAAGCTTTCTTT | TRBJ1-1 | TRBV4-1 | few | .
CARVGGRSLSYNEQFF | TGTGCCAGGGTCGGCGGGAGGTCACTTTCCTACAATGAGCAGTTCTTC | TRBJ2-1 | TRBV19 | . | TRBD2
CASRKAVGGSTLSYGYTF | TGTGCCAGCAGAAAGGCGGTGGGGGGATCGACCCTAAGCTATGGCTACACCTTC | TRBJ1-2 | TRBV27 | . | .
CASSLTISGNTIYF | TGCGCCAGCAGCTTGACTATCTCTGGAAACACCATATATTTT | TRBJ1-3 | TRBV5-1 | . | .
CASSSRDNQETQYF | TGTGCCAGCAGCTCCCGGGACAACCAAGAGACCCAGTACTTC | TRBJ2-5 | TRBV11-3 | . | .
CASSVAVNPRETQYF | TGTGCCAGCAGCGTAGCTGTCAACCCGAGGGAGACCCAGTACTTC | TRBJ2-5 | TRBV9 | . | .
CATSREGRGDTQYF | TGTGCCACCTCACGAGAGGGGCGGGGAGATACGCAGTATTTT | TRBJ2-3 | TRBV6-5 | . | .
CASSYLGLAGVTGELFF | TGTGCCAGCAGCTACCTCGGACTAGCGGGAGTAACCGGGGAGCTGTTTTTT | TRBJ2-2 | TRBV11-3 | . | TRBD2
CASSPRQGFRYEQYF | TGTGCCAGCAGCCCAAGACAGGGGTTTCGGTACGAGCAGTACTTC | TRBJ2-7 | TRBV7-2 | . | TRBD1
CASSLGRRENYEQYF | TGTGCCAGCAGCTTGGGAAGAAGAGAAAATTACGAGCAGTACTTC | TRBJ2-7 | TRBV5-6 | . | .
CASSVGLAGERNTGELFF | TGTGCCAGCAGCGTAGGGCTAGCGGGGGAACGGAACACCGGGGAGCTGTTTTTT | TRBJ2-2 | TRBV9 | . | TRBD2
CASSLDIRTIHPPPLHF | TGTGCCAGCAGCTTAGATATTCGGACTATCCATCCTCCACCCCTCCACTTT | TRBJ1-6 | TRBV11-2 | . | .
CATSSDRGNQPQHF | TGTGCCACCAGCAGCGACAGGGGGAATCAGCCCCAGCATTTT | TRBJ1-5 | TRBV15 | . | TRBD1
CASSYRGRETQYF | TGTGCCAGCAGCTACAGGGGGCGGGAGACCCAGTACTTC | TRBJ2-5 | TRBV5-4 | . | TRBD1
CASSERGSTSGEQFF | TGTGCCAGCAGTGAAAGGGGGTCTACTAGCGGGGAGCAGTTCTTC | TRBJ2-1 | TRBV2 | once | TRBD2
CASSLHFSGGTDTQYF | TGTGCCAGCAGCTTACACTTTAGCGGGGGTACAGATACGCAGTATTTT | TRBJ2-3 | TRBV7-2 | . | TRBD2
CAWSSRGGLYNEQFF | TGTGCCTGGAGCTCGCGGGGGGGATTATACAATGAGCAGTTCTTC | TRBJ2-1 | TRBV30 | . | TRBD2
CASSEALATGVSSPLHF | TGTGCCAGCAGTGAAGCGCTTGCCACAGGGGTGTCTTCACCCCTCCACTTT | TRBJ1-6 | TRBV6-1 | . | TRBD1
CSARVSYGYTF | TGCAGTGCTAGAGTCAGCTATGGCTACACCTTC | TRBJ1-2 | TRBV20-1 | . | .
CASSLTGLGTEAFF | TGTGCCAGCAGTCTAACAGGGCTAGGCACTGAAGCTTTCTTT | TRBJ1-1 | TRBV28 | . | .
CASRTGQGRRWGETQYF | TGTGCCAGCAGGACCGGACAGGGAAGGCGATGGGGGGAGACCCAGTACTTC | TRBJ2-5 | TRBV7-8 | . | TRBD1
CASSHRTGQNIQYF | TGTGCCAGCAGCCATAGGACAGGGCAAAACATTCAGTACTTC | TRBJ2-4 | TRBV7-9 | . | TRBD1
CASSLGLAGGLLDTQYF | TGTGCCAGCAGCTTGGGACTAGCGGGGGGGCTGTTGGATACGCAGTATTTT | TRBJ2-3 | TRBV11-2 | . | TRBD2
CASSLGSGSAQYF | TGTGCCAGCAGCTTAGGGAGCGGGAGCGCGCAGTATTTT | TRBJ2-3 | TRBV7-9 | . | TRBD2
CASTAAGQGTKNIQYF | TGCGCCAGCACCGCGGCCGGACAGGGTACCAAAAACATTCAGTACTTC | TRBJ2-4 | TRBV4-1 | once | TRBD1
CASSLYGSTDTQYF | TGTGCCAGCAGTTTATACGGGAGCACAGATACGCAGTATTTT | TRBJ2-3 | TRBV27 | . | .
CASSFAFAGTGEGYGYTF | TGTGCCAGCAGTTTTGCCTTTGCCGGGACAGGGGAAGGGTATGGCTACACCTTC | TRBJ1-2 | TRBV28 | . | TRBD1
CASSLQDRVIGDTQYF | TGTGCCAGCAGTTTACAGGACAGGGTAATAGGAGATACGCAGTATTTT | TRBJ2-3 | TRBV28 | . | TRBD1
CASSLVESYEQYF | TGTGCCAGCAGCTTGGTAGAATCCTACGAGCAGTACTTC | TRBJ2-7 | TRBV5-4 | . | .
CASTPQKWSYNEQFF | TGTGCCAGCACCCCCCAGAAGTGGTCCTACAATGAGCAGTTCTTC | TRBJ2-1 | TRBV28 | . | .
CASSSGQGASETQYF | TGCGCCAGCAGCTCGGGACAGGGGGCGAGCGAGACCCAGTACTTC | TRBJ2-5 | TRBV5-1 | . | TRBD1
CASSKGTGQETQYF | TGTGCCAGCAGTAAAGGGACAGGGCAAGAGACCCAGTACTTC | TRBJ2-5 | TRBV6-1 | . | TRBD1